A single T cell receptor beta chain is shown here with its context. This record comes from a study of cytomegalovirus exposure and HLA in healthy donors. Trimming shortened V by 0 bases and J by 10 bases, and 8 bases separated the two germline ends. This CDR3 is built from 12 residues. Germline loops: CDR1 SGHRS, CDR2 YFSETQ. Clones were sequenced by immunoSEQ multiplex PCR, and TCRdb holds only the in-frame ones, with some missing. The repertoire holds a few hundred thousand clones, with about nine tenths as singletons. The sample was PBMCs. The TCR was taken from a woman aged 18 to 35 in good health and CMV-seronegative. The chain has TRBV5-1 and TRBJ2-1; no reliable D call. This chain's CDR3 is CASSLVTSEQFF. DNA for the CDR3: TGCGCCAGCAGCTTGGTGACTTCCGAGCAGTTCTTC.